A single sample is the source of the 12 T cell receptor beta chains below, sequenced in a study of T cells in Graves' hyperthyroidism and ophthalmopathy (dated by TCRdb to the late 2010s). The receptor library was made with multiplex PCR. This sample was sequenced with an Illumina HiSeq 2000. The TCR beta CDR3 regions were amplified from the RNA transcripts. A first-round RT-PCR of the TCR CDR3 used the HTBI primer set with the Qiagen OneStep RT-PCR kit. The raw public reads went through TCRdb reprocessing: fastp at Q25, MiXCR clone calling, in-frame beta chains kept. One record per CDR3 amino acid sequence lists the most common genes and DNA. This sample is represented by hundreds of thousands of distinct CDR3 sequences; about 25% of them were singletons. Approximately 32% of the sample is held by the ten biggest clonotypes. The sequenced material came from blood. Receptor source: a middle-aged woman with Graves' ophthalmopathy.

The chain joins TRBV6-1 to TRBJ2-5; perhaps TRBD2 as D (6 bases). The germline V gene has CDR1 MNHNS and CDR2 SASEGT. This CDR3 contains 13 residues. Trimming took 7 bases from V and 5 from J, leaving 14 bases between them. As DNA, the CDR3 is TGTGCCAGCACCCGGGGGAGGTGGGAGACCCAGTACTTC. Amino acids: CASTRGRWETQYF.

This clonotype was counted many times. A read error may be the cause here, since a much bigger clone is one base away. This chain joins TRBV12-3 or TRBV12-4 and TRBJ1-1; D possibly corresponds to TRBD1 (5 bases). The CDR3 contains 15 residues. The CDR3 DNA reads as TGTGCCAGCAGTGGGCAGGGCCAGATGAACGCTGAAGCTTTCTTT. Its translation is CASSGQGQMNAEAFF.

The table lists this clonotype with many counts. The genes are TRBV28 and TRBJ2-7; possible D gene TRBD2, 5 bases. V lost 8 bases, J lost 4 bases, and 21 bases lay in between. Germline assignment: CDR1 MDHEN and CDR2 SYDVKM. This CDR3 has 15 amino acids. In DNA form, the CDR3 reads TGTGCCAGCGGCCTGTCCGGCGGGCCTCGATACGAGCAGTACTTC. The encoded protein is CASGLSGGPRYEQYF.

This clonotype was counted a few times. The chain links TRBV4-1 to TRBJ1-5; no clear D gene. Trimming took off 4 bases at V and 2 bases at J, with 12 bases between the two ends. This CDR3 region has 15 residues. CDR1 MGHRA and CDR2 YSYEKL come from the germline V gene. In DNA form, the CDR3 reads TGCGCCAGCAGCCCCCCCCCCGCAGGCAATCAGCCCCAGCATTTT. As protein: CASSPPPAGNQPQHF.

This clonotype came up many times. The rearrangement links TRBV6-5 to TRBJ2-7, with D possibly being TRBD1 (5 bases). The germline V gene has CDR1 MNHEY and CDR2 SVGAGI. The CDR3 is 14 amino acids. The V end lost 10 bases, the J end lost 3 bases, and 19 bases lay between the germline ends. For the CDR3, the DNA is TGTGCCACGTGGGGAACAGGTGGAAGCTACGAGCAGTACTTC. Translating it yields CATWGTGGSYEQYF.

This clonotype was recorded many times. This chain links TRBV2 with TRBJ2-7, with D hard to call. Germline V CDR1 and CDR2: SNHLY, FYNNEI. Trimming stripped 7 bases from V and 5 bases from J, with 12 bases between. The CDR3 loop spans 12 amino acids. The CDR3 protein is CASKADLNEQYF. CDR3 in DNA: TGTGCCAGCAAAGCCGACCTGAACGAGCAGTACTTC.

This rearrangement joins TRBV6-1 to TRBJ1-5; 11 nucleotides align to TRBD1. Trimming took 6 bases from V and 5 from J; bases not matched to a gene: 6. The CDR3 spans 15 residues. In germline, CDR1 is MNHNS, CDR2 SASEGT. The CDR3 here is CASRTSGQGDQPQHF. CDR3 DNA: TGTGCCAGCAGAACATCGGGACAGGGGGATCAGCCCCAGCATTTT.

In this sample, this clonotype turned up many times. This chain links TRBV12-3 or TRBV12-4 with TRBJ1-1; perhaps TRBD1 as D (6 bases). The CDR3 loop spans 16 amino acids. Between the trimmed V and J ends, which lost 5 bases and 3 bases, there was a span of 19 bases. CDR3 residues: CASSTVSGQSDTEAFF. CDR3 nucleotide sequence: TGTGCCAGCAGTACCGTGTCTGGACAGAGTGACACTGAAGCTTTCTTT.

This clonotype was observed a few times. The chain couples TRBV4-1 to TRBJ1-1; D might be TRBD1 (5 bases). The V gene lost 1 base and the J gene lost 10 bases, with 13 bases spanning the gap. CDR3 length equals 13 residues. The germline CDR1 and CDR2 sequences are MGHRA and YSYEKL. The CDR3 loop is CASSQGGNIGAFF. The DNA for the CDR3 is TGCGCCAGCAGCCAAGGGGGGAACATTGGAGCTTTCTTT.

This clonotype showed up just once. The chain links TRBV11-2 to TRBJ2-7; D is possibly TRBD1 (6 bases). CDR3 length equals 16 residues. With 10 bases removed from V and 2 bases from J, the gap between germline ends came to 24 bases. The germline V gene has CDR1 SGHAT and CDR2 FQNNGV. This CDR3 reads CATSDQGSDRPYEQYF. The CDR3 DNA sequence: TGTGCCACCAGTGACCAGGGGTCCGACCGACCCTACGAGCAGTACTTC.

This clonotype was recorded at least ten times. This sequence joins TRBV6-4 and TRBJ2-2; D gene unclear. This CDR3 region has 14 residues. Germline CDR1 reads MRHNA; CDR2 reads SNTAGT. Trimming stripped 2 bases from V and 4 bases from J, with 8 bases between. The CDR3 DNA reads as TGTGCCAGCAGTGACCTCCCTTTCACCGGGGAGCTGTTTTTT. This sequence encodes CASSDLPFTGELFF.

This clonotype was counted at least ten times. This chain uses TRBV6-2 or TRBV6-3 with TRBJ2-2, with D possibly being TRBD1 (6 bases). V shed 2 bases and J shed 3 bases, with 19 bases lying between them. The CDR3 runs to 18 residues. Germline CDR1 MNHEY, CDR2 SVGEGT. Here the CDR3 reads CASSYGPSGDWHTGELFF. In nucleotides, the CDR3 is TGTGCCAGCAGTTACGGACCTTCAGGGGATTGGCACACCGGGGAGCTGTTTTTT.